Below are 13 T cell receptor beta chains sequenced from a single sample in a study of cytomegalovirus exposure and HLA in healthy donors. Both 60 Vbeta primers and 13 Jbeta primers went into the PCR. Method: immunoSEQ multiplex PCR; TCRdb's copy keeps in-frame clones and lacks some. The sample holds roughly 120,000 clones, 75% to 90% seen once. Sequenced: PBMCs. These receptors were obtained from a male donor in good health and CMV-seronegative.

CDR3 sequence: CAWILAYEQYF. In DNA form, the CDR3 reads TGTGCCTGGATTCTAGCCTACGAGCAGTACTTC. The chain has TRBV30 and TRBJ2-7; D gene unclear. Germline loops: CDR1 GTSNPN, CDR2 SVGIG (reference sequence). V shed 4 bases and J shed 2 bases, with 6 bases lying between them. The CDR3 consists of 11 residues.

The chain couples TRBV6-5 to TRBJ2-3; a weak D match, TRBD2 (6 bases). This CDR3 region has 13 residues. With 7 bases removed from V and 4 bases from J, the gap between germline ends came to 12 bases. Germline V lookup: CDR1 MNHEY, CDR2 SVGAGI. The CDR3 nucleotides read TGTGCCAGCAACGGGAGAGTTGCAGATACGCAGTATTTT. Its protein is CASNGRVADTQYF.

This chain links TRBV28 with TRBJ2-7, with 10 bases lining up with TRBD2. This CDR3 comprises 13 residues. V lost 8 bases to trimming and J lost 7 bases; unmatched junction nucleotides: 8. From germline, CDR1 is MDHEN and CDR2 SYDVKM. The DNA of the CDR3 is TGTGCCAGCTATAGCGGGGGGCCCCCTGAGCAGTACTTC. Translation: CASYSGGPPEQYF.

The chain links TRBV5-1 to TRBJ1-2; the match to TRBD1 covers 7 bases. V lost 4 bases, J lost 7 bases, and 10 bases stayed unmatched. CDR1 is SGHRS, CDR2 YFSETQ, per germline. The CDR3 has 14 residues. The CDR3 protein is CASSPGTAPRGYTF. As DNA, the CDR3 is TGCGCCAGCAGCCCCGGGACAGCGCCCCGTGGCTACACCTTC.

The gene calls are TRBV7-3 and TRBJ2-2; D perhaps matches TRBD2 (6 bases). Trimming pared 2 bases from V and 5 bases from J, leaving 15 bases between. The CDR3 totals 16 residues. The germline gives CDR1 SGHTA, CDR2 FQGTGA. The CDR3 DNA sequence: TGTGCCAGCAGCTTATTGGCGACTAGAGGTACCGGGGAGCTGTTTTTT. It is translated as CASSLLATRGTGELFF.

The V and J genes are TRBV18 and TRBJ1-5, with 10 positions matching TRBD1. V was clipped by 1 base and J by 5 bases; unmatched bases: 2. Germline values: CDR1 KGHSH, CDR2 LQKENI. CDR3 length equals 15 residues. In DNA form, the CDR3 reads TGTGCCAGCTCACCACTGGGGACAGGGGATCAGCCCCAGCATTTT. This codes for CASSPLGTGDQPQHF.

The gene calls are TRBV4-3 and TRBJ1-5; a weak D match, TRBD1 (5 bases). The V gene lost 3 bases and the J gene lost 2 bases, with 14 bases spanning the gap. The CDR3 is 16 residues long. Germline CDR1 is LGHNA and CDR2 is YSLEER. The CDR3 region is CASSHDLWGGNQPQHF. CDR3 nucleotides: TGCGCCAGCAGCCACGACCTATGGGGGGGCAATCAGCCCCAGCATTTT.

As to this clone: One junction end disagrees with the germline gene, perhaps due to a read error. CDR3 nucleotide sequence: TGTGCCAGCAGCTTAGAGGAGGGGGCCAACGGCCTGACTTTC. Residues: CASSLEEGANGLTF. The chain links TRBV5-6 to TRBJ2-6, with D perhaps matching TRBD1 (7 bases). The CDR3 totals 14 residues. CDR1 and CDR2 (germline): SGHDT, YYEEEE.

This clone was seen only once. The chain carries TRBV27 and TRBJ2-3, with TRBD1 matching over 9 bases. The germline V gene has CDR1 MNHEY and CDR2 SMNVEV (reference sequence). This CDR3 has 19 amino acids. Trimming removed 4 bases from V and 0 bases from J; junction bases left unmatched: 14. The CDR3 coding sequence is TGTGCCAGCAGTTCATATACGCAGTACAGGGGGCCTAGCACAGATACGCAGTATTTT. Residues: CASSSYTQYRGPSTDTQYF.

V and J are TRBV7-2 and TRBJ2-3; 7 bases match TRBD2. The length of the CDR3 is 15 residues. V trimming: 6 bases; J trimming: 0 bases; junction bases outside the gene matches: 6. Germline V gene data show CDR1 as SGHTA and CDR2 as FQGNSA. The DNA for the CDR3 is TGTGCCAGCAGTTCCCCGGGGGGAAGCACAGATACGCAGTATTTT. Protein sequence: CASSSPGGSTDTQYF.

The genes are TRBV30 and TRBJ2-1; 7 bases are a match to TRBD1. The CDR3 has 11 residues. V was pared by 3 bases and J by 14 bases, with 7 bases of the junction left unmatched. In germline, CDR1 is GTSNPN, CDR2 SVGIG (reference sequence). This CDR3 reads CAWSPRTGEFF. As DNA, the CDR3 is TGTGCCTGGAGCCCTAGGACAGGCGAGTTCTTC.

This chain joins TRBV6-4 and TRBJ2-1; the match to TRBD1 covers 10 bases. J lost 9 bases, V lost 6 bases, and 11 bases had no gene match. Germline V gene lookup returns CDR1 MRHNA and CDR2 SNTAGT. This CDR3 spans 15 amino acids. CDR3 residues: CASSTTGGRIGEQFF. CDR3 DNA sequence: TGTGCCAGCAGCACGACAGGGGGCAGAATAGGTGAGCAGTTCTTC.

This clone showed up just once. The chain carries TRBV18 and TRBJ2-3, with D possibly being TRBD1 (5 bases). With 1 base removed from V and 0 bases from J, the gap between germline ends came to 11 bases. Germline V lookup: CDR1 KGHSH, CDR2 LQKENI. The length of the CDR3 is 16 residues. The CDR3 nucleotides are TGTGCCAGCTCACCACTCGGCAGGGCTAGCACAGATACGCAGTATTTT. Translating gives CASSPLGRASTDTQYF.